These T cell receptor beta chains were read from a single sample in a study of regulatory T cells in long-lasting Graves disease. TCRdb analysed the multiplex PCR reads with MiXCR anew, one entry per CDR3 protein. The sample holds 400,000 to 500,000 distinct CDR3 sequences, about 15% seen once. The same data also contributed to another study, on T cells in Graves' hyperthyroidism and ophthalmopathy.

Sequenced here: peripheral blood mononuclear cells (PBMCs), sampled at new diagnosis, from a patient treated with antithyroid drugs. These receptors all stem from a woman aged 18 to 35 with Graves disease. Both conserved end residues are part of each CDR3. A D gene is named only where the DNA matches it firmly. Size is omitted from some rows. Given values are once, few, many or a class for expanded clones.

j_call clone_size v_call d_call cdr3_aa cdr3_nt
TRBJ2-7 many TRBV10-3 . CAISGTAGEQYF TGTGCCATCAGCGGGACCGCAGGCGAGCAGTACTTC
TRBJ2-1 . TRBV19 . CASSVIAEPIHNEQFF TGTGCCAGCAGTGTCATAGCGGAGCCAATTCACAATGAGCAGTTCTTC
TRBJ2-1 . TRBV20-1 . CSARLPLYNEQFF TGCAGTGCTAGATTACCCCTATACAATGAGCAGTTCTTC
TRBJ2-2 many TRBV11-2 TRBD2 CASSFAGEVGELFF TGTGCCAGCAGCTTCGCGGGAGAGGTCGGGGAGCTGTTTTTT
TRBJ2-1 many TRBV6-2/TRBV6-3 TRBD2 CASSYRTSGSDNEQFF TGTGCCAGCAGTTACCGGACTAGCGGGAGCGACAATGAGCAGTTCTTC
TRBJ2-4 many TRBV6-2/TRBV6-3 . CASSTASLVQYF TGTGCCAGCAGTACCGCTAGCTTGGTTCAGTACTTC
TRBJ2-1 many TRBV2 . CASSEGASGFYNEQFF TGTGCCAGCAGTGAGGGGGCTAGCGGCTTCTACAATGAGCAGTTCTTC
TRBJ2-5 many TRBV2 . CASSRDFNQETQYF TGTGCCAGCAGCCGGGACTTTAACCAAGAGACCCAGTACTTC
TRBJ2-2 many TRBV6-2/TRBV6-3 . CASSSVTGELFF TGTGCCAGCAGTTCGGTGACCGGGGAGCTGTTTTTT
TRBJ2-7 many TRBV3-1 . CASSQRAGSRQEQYF TGTGCCAGCAGCCAACGAGCGGGCTCCAGACAAGAGCAGTACTTC
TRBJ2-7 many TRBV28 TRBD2 CASSNRLAGTYEQYF TGTGCCAGCAGTAACCGACTAGCGGGGACGTACGAGCAGTACTTC
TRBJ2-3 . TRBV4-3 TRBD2 CASSRGTRASADTQYF TGCGCCAGCAGCCGTGGGACTAGGGCTAGCGCAGATACGCAGTATTTT
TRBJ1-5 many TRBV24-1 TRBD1 CATSEPGQGNQPQHF TGTGCCACCAGTGAACCAGGACAGGGCAATCAGCCCCAGCATTTT
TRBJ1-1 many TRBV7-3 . CASSRQGGVTEAFF TGTGCCAGCAGCCGTCAAGGAGGGGTAACTGAAGCTTTCTTT
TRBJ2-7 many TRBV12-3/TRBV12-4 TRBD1 CASSRDRGSYEQYF TGTGCCAGCAGTCGGGACAGGGGCTCCTACGAGCAGTACTTC
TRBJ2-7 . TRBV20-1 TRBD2 CSATTSGSSYEQYF TGCAGTGCTACTACTAGCGGGAGCTCCTACGAGCAGTACTTC
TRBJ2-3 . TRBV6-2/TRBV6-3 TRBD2 CASSVLAGVADTQYF TGTGCCAGCAGTGTACTAGCGGGAGTTGCAGATACGCAGTATTTT
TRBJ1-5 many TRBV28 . CASSIFGGPNQPQHF TGTGCCAGCAGTATCTTTGGGGGTCCCAATCAGCCCCAGCATTTT
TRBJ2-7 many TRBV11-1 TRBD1 CASSRDRGTFHEQYF TGTGCCAGCAGCCGGGACAGGGGGACTTTTCACGAGCAGTACTTC
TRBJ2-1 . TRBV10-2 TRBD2 CASSEPTSRTYNEQFF TGCGCCAGCAGTGAGCCGACTAGCCGGACCTACAATGAGCAGTTCTTC
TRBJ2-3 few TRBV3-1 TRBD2 CASSQEWTLSGPPTDTQYF TGTGCCAGCAGCCAAGAATGGACTCTTAGCGGGCCGCCCACAGATACGCAGTATTTT
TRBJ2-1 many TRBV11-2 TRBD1 CASSLDRGLNNEQFF TGTGCCAGCAGCCTTGACAGGGGGCTAAACAATGAGCAGTTCTTC
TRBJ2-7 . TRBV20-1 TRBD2 CSARGTSGLGQYF TGCAGTGCTAGGGGGACTAGCGGGCTTGGGCAGTACTTC
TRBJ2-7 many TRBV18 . CASSPGDEQYF TGTGCCAGCTCACCAGGCGACGAGCAGTACTTC
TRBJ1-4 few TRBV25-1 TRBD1 CASTRGETNEKLFF TGTGCCAGCACCAGGGGGGAGACTAATGAAAAACTGTTTTTT
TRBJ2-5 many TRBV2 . CASSPQRDPETQYF TGTGCCAGCTCGCCTCAGAGGGACCCCGAGACCCAGTACTTC